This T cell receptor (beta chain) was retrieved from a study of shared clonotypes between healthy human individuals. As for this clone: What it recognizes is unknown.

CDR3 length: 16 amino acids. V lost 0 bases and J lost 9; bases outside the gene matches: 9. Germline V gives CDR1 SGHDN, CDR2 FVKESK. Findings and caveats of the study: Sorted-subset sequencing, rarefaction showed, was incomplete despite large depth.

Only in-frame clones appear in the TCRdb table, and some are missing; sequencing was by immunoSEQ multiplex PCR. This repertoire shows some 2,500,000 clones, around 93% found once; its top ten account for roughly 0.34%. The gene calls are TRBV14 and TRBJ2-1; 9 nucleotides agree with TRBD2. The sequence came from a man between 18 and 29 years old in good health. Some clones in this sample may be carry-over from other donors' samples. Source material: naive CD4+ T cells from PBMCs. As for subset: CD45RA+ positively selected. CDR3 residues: CASSQDRSGGSVEQFF. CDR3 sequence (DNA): TGTGCCAGCAGCCAAGATAGGAGCGGGGGGAGCGTTGAGCAGTTCTTC.